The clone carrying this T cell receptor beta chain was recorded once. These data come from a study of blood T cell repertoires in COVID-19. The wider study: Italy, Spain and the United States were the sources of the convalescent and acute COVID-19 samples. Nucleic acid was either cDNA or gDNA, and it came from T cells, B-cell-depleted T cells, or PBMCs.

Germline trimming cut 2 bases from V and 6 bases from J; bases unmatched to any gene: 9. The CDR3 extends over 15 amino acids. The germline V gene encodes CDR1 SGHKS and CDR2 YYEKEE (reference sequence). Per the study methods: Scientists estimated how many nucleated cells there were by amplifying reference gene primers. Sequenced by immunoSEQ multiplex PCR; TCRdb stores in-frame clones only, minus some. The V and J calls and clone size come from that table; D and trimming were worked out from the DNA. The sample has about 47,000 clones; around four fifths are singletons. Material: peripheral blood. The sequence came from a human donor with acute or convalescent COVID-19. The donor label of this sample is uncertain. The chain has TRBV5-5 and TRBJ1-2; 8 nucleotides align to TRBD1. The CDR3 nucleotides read TGTGCCAGCAGCTTACTCTCCACAGGGGGAGATGGCTACACCTTC. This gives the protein CASSLLSTGGDGYTF.